This TCR beta chain was identified in a study of cytomegalovirus exposure and HLA in healthy donors. Study-wide findings and caveats: A few CMV-associated chains proved CMV antigen-specific in vitro. Most observed TCR sequences were rare, whereas some public TCRs were detected in many donors. Most CMV-associated TCR beta chains appeared HLA-restricted in a later analysis.

In regard to this clone: The antigen is not known.

The PCR ran on 60 Vbeta and 13 Jbeta primers. Data came from immunoSEQ multiplex PCR; TCRdb stores just in-frame clones and leaves some out. Of roughly 190,000 clones in the sample, around 84% are singletons; the top ten hold 1.5% to 2%. Germline V gene data show CDR1 as SQVTM and CDR2 as ANQGSEA. The CDR3 has 12 residues. Trimming left V 1 base short and J 7 bases short, with 10 bases between. V and J are TRBV29-1 and TRBJ1-1; TRBD1 might be the D (6 bases). The TCR originated in a woman aged 18-29 years in good health and CMV-seronegative. Material for sequencing was PBMCs. The CDR3 spells CSVEAYRVEAFF. The CDR3 nucleotides are TGCAGCGTTGAAGCGTACAGGGTTGAAGCTTTCTTT. Based on the CDR3 plus reference TRBV29-1 and TRBJ1-1, the full variable domain is SAVISQKPSRDICQRGTSLTIQCQVDSQVTMMFWYRQQPGQSLTLIATANQGSEATYESGFVIDKFPISRPNLTFSTLTVSNMSPEDSSIYLCSVEAYRVEAFFGQGTRLTVV.